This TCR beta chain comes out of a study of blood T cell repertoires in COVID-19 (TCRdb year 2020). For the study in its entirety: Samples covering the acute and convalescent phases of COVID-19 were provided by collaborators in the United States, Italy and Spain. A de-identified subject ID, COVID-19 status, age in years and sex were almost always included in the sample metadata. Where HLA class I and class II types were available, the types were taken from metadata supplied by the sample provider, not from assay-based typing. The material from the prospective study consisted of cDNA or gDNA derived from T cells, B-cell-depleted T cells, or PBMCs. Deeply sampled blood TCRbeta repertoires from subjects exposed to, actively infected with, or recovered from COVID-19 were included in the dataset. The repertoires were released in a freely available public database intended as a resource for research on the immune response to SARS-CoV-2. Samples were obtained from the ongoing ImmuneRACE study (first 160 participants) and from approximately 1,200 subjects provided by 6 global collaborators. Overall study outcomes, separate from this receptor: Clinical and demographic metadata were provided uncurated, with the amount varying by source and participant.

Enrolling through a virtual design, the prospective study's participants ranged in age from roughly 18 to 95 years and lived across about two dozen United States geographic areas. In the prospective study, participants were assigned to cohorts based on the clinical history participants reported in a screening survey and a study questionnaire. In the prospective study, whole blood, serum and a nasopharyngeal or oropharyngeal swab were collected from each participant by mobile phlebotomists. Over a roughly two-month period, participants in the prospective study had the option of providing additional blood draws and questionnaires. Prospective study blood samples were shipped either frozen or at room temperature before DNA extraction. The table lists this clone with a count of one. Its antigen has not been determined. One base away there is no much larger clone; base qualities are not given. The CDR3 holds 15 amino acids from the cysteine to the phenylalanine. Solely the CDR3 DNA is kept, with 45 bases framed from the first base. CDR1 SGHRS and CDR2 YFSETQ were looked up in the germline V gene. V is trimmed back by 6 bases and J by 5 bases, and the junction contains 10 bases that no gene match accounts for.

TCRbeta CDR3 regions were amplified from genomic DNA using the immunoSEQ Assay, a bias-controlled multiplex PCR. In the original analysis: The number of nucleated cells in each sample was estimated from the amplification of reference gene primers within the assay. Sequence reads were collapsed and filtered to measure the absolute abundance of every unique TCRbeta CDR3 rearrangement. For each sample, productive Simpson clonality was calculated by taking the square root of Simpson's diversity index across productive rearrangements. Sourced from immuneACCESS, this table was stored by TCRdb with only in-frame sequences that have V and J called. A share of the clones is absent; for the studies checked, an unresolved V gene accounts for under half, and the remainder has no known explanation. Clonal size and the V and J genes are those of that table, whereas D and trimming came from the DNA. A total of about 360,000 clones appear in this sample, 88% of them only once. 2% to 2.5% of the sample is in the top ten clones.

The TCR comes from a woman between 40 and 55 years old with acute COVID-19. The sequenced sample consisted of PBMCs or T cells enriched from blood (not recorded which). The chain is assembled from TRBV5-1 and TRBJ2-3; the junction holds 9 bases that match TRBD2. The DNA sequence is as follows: TGCGCCAGCAACCCCTCCCTAGCGGGACAAGATACGCAGTATTTT. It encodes CASNPSLAGQDTQYF.